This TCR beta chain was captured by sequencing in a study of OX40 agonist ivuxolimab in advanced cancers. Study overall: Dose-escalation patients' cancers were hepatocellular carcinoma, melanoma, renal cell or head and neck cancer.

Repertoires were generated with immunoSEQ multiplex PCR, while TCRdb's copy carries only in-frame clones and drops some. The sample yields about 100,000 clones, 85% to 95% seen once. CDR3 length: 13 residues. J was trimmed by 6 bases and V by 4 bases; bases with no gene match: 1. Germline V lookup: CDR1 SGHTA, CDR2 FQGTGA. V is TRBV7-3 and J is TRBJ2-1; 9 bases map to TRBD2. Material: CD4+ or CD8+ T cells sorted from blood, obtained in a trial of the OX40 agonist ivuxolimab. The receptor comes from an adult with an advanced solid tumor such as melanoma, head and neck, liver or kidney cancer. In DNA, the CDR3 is TGTGCCAGCAGCTCGACTAGCGGCAATGAGCAGTTCTTC. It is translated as CASSSTSGNEQFF.